A single sample gave rise to the 6 T cell receptor beta chains below, sequenced in a study of CD8+ T cells in alopecia areata. RNA was extracted and reverse transcribed into cDNA as the sequencing template. Produced via immunoSEQ multiplex PCR; TCRdb's table is partial and in-frame only. The table lists almost 250,000 clones, roughly two thirds of them singletons, with approximately 1.2% in the top ten. Source: CD4+ T cells sorted from blood, taken at week 0. These receptors were taken from a human donor with alopecia areata.

The chain recombines TRBV6-6 with TRBJ2-1, with 7 bases lining up with TRBD2. With V trimmed by 5 bases and J by 5 bases, 9 bases remained unmatched. This CDR3 is built from 15 residues. Germline-derived CDR1 and CDR2 are MNHNY and SVGAGI (reference sequence). CDR3 DNA sequence: TGTGCCAGCAGTCCCCCTAGGGACTACGACAATGAGCAGTTCTTC. As protein: CASSPPRDYDNEQFF.

This sequence joins TRBV7-6 and TRBJ2-3; no reliable D call. Per the germline V gene, CDR1 is SGHVS and CDR2 is FNYEAQ. This CDR3 has 12 residues. V shed 8 bases and J shed 0 bases, with 6 bases lying between them. The CDR3 DNA is TGTGCCAGCGCCGGAAGCACAGATACGCAGTATTTT. This gives the protein CASAGSTDTQYF.

J is TRBJ2-4 and V is TRBV25-1; D remains unclear. CDR3 size: 15 residues. The V end was cut by 2 bases, the J end by 6 bases, with 14 bases between. The germline CDR1 and CDR2 sequences are MGHDK and SYGVNS. For the CDR3, the DNA is TGTGCCAGCAGTGAAGTTCGCAGGTTCGGAAACATTCAGTACTTC. This gives the protein CASSEVRRFGNIQYF. The full variable domain, its missing parts supplied by reference TRBV25-1 and TRBJ2-4, is EADIYQTPRYLVIGTGKKITLECSQTMGHDKMYWYQQDPGMELHLIHYSYGVNSTEKGDLSSESTVSRIRTEHFPLTLESARPSHTSQYLCASSEVRRFGNIQYFGAGTRLSVL.

The chain carries TRBV29-1 and TRBJ2-1, with 8 bases matching TRBD2. The CDR3 extends over 14 amino acids. Per the germline V gene, CDR1 is SQVTM and CDR2 is ANQGSEA. The junction had 8 bases not matched to a gene; V was cut back by 5 bases and J by 5 bases. The CDR3: CSVIAGPPDNEQFF. The CDR3 DNA sequence: TGCAGCGTTATAGCGGGGCCACCCGACAATGAGCAGTTCTTC.

The chain employs TRBV4-2 and TRBJ2-7; tentative D call: TRBD1 (5 bases). This CDR3 contains 14 residues. Germline V CDR1 and CDR2: LGHNA, YNFKEQ. With 0 bases removed from V and 6 bases from J, the gap between germline ends came to 12 bases. CDR3 amino acids: CASSQDAGSGEQYF. In nucleotides, the CDR3 is TGTGCCAGCAGCCAAGATGCAGGGTCGGGCGAGCAGTACTTC.

The V and J genes are TRBV6-6 and TRBJ2-6; D might be TRBD1 (6 bases). Deletions cut 7 bases from V and 4 bases from J, with 17 bases between. In germline, CDR1 is MNHNY, CDR2 SVGAGI (reference sequence). CDR3 length: 16 residues. The CDR3, as DNA: TGTGCCAGCATCCGGGACACGACCTCGGGGGCCAACGTCCTGACTTTC. This translates into CASIRDTTSGANVLTF.